Shown below are 11 T cell receptor beta chains from a single sample sequenced in a study of tumor-infiltrating lymphocytes in primary liver carcinoma. Researchers generated TCR beta cDNA from about 500 ng of total RNA, relying on a constant-region primer. Generation of the TCR beta libraries relied on three nested multiplex PCR rounds using slightly modified ARM-PCR. The first two PCR rounds used TRBV1-TRBV30 primers with a Cbeta primer, around 10 cycles each. Each CDR3 protein is one row after TCRdb ran MiXCR on the multiplex PCR reads. The top ten hold roughly 8.8% of the sample, which has about 120,000 distinct CDR3 sequences, around two thirds seen once. Each 20-30 mg portion of unsorted bulk tissue served as the source for co-extraction of RNA and DNA. Sequencing was carried out using liver tumor tissue from sampling region 1. Documented subset: tumor region T1, superior pole. The receptor source for this set is a woman aged 60 to 75 with primary liver carcinoma and hepatitis B virus infection.

V and J are TRBV5-4 and TRBJ2-4; D ambiguous. The CDR3 runs 14 residues. Trimming pared 4 bases from V and 1 base from J, leaving 9 bases between. Germline CDR1 SGHNT, CDR2 YYREEE (reference sequence). CDR3 DNA sequence: TGTGCCAGCAGCGTCCTAGGGGCCAAAAACATTCAGTACTTC. Its protein product is CASSVLGAKNIQYF.

Note on this clonotype: A junction boundary mismatches the germline segment, possibly from a read error. This rearrangement joins TRBV11-2 to TRBJ2-2; 7 nucleotides line up with TRBD1. This CDR3 spans 18 amino acids. Germline CDR1 SGHAT, CDR2 FQNNGV. In DNA form, the CDR3 reads TGTGCCAGCAGCTCCGTTTCCAGCAGGGGGACGAACACCGGAGAGCTGTTTTTT. This sequence encodes CASSSVSSRGTNTGELFF. Full variable domain (rest looked up from reference TRBV11-2 and TRBJ2-2): EAGVAQSPRYKIIEKRQSVAFWCNPISGHATLYWYQQILGQGPKLLIQFQNNGVVDDSQLPKDRFSAERLKGVDSTLKIQPAKLEDSAVYLCASSSVSSRGTNTGELFFGEGSRLTVL.

The chain recombines TRBV28 with TRBJ2-7; 8 nucleotides agree with TRBD2. Trimming cost V 5 bases and J 0 bases; bases outside gene matches: 6. Per germline, CDR1 MDHEN and CDR2 SYDVKM. The CDR3 covers 15 residues. As DNA, the CDR3 is TGTGCCAGCAGTCCCGGGGGGGTGGGCTCCTACGAGCAGTACTTC. Protein product: CASSPGGVGSYEQYF.

A note on this clonotype: A clone one base away is much larger, so this may be a read error. The chain combines TRBV6-1 with TRBJ1-1; maybe TRBD1 (5 bases). CDR1 MNHNS and CDR2 SASEGT come from the germline V gene. The CDR3 totals 14 residues. CDR3 sequence (DNA): TGTGCCAGCGTTAGGTCGACAGCGAACACTGAAGCTCTCTTT. Protein sequence: CASVRSTANTEALF.

The chain employs TRBV19 and TRBJ1-3; weak D call: TRBD1 (5 bases). CDR3 length equals 15 residues. The germline V gene encodes CDR1 LNHDA and CDR2 SQIVND (reference sequence). The V gene lost 5 bases and the J gene lost 0 bases, with 11 bases spanning the gap. DNA for the CDR3: TGTGCCAGTAGTTGGGACTTCAACTCTGGAAACACCATATATTTT. This encodes CASSWDFNSGNTIYF.

On this clonotype itself: A much larger clone differs from this one at a single base, so this may be a read error. V usage is TRBV5-4 and J usage is TRBJ2-1; D call uncertain. Germline CDR1 SGHNT, CDR2 YYREEE (reference sequence). There are 11 residues in the CDR3. CDR3 protein: CASSRLEEQSF. CDR3 nucleotides: TGTGCCAGCAGCCGGCTTGAGGAGCAGTCCTTC. Based on the CDR3 plus reference TRBV5-4 and TRBJ2-1, the full variable domain is ETGVTQSPTHLIKTRGQQVTLRCSSQSGHNTVSWYQQALGQGPQFIFQYYREEENGRGNFPPRFSGLQFPNYSSELNVNALELDDSALYLCASSRLEEQSFGPGTRLTVL.

This clonotype has just a few counts. A clone one base away is much larger, so this may be a read error. The J gene is TRBJ2-5, the V gene TRBV5-1; D is perhaps TRBD2 (5 bases). CDR1 is SGHRS, CDR2 YFSETQ, per germline. This CDR3 is 16 amino acids long. The CDR3 sequence: CASSLGANKAGEIQYF. The CDR3 nucleotides read TGCGCCAGCAGCTTAGGCGCGAACAAGGCCGGGGAGATCCAGTACTTC.

On this clonotype: A much larger clone lies one base from this, so it may be a read error. J is TRBJ2-1 and V is TRBV29-1; the match to TRBD2 covers 7 bases. The germline V gene has CDR1 SQVTM and CDR2 ANQGSEA. The CDR3 has 13 residues. After removal of 8 bases from V and 10 bases from J, the junction contained 14 bases not matched to a gene. The CDR3, as DNA: TGCAGCCTTGTAGGTTGGGGGGGGTTCGAGCAGTTCTTC. It yields the protein CSLVGWGGFEQFF.

As regards this clonotype: A read error is likely, as this CDR3 ends without the conserved phenylalanine or tryptophan. Because the CDR3's place on the DNA is in doubt, the DNA is left out and the CDR3 is given as listed by TCRdb. The V and J genes are TRBV29-1 and TRBJ2-3; the listed D gene, TRBD2, was not tested against the DNA. Germline CDR1 and CDR2: SQVTM and ANQGSEA. The CDR3 has 14 amino acids, counting both end residues. CDR3: CSSTGLAGADTQFL.

This clonotype was recorded many times. The rearrangement joins TRBV6-5 to TRBJ2-3, with 8 bases matching TRBD2. J was trimmed by 2 bases and V by 5 bases; bases with no gene match: 9. CDR1 is MNHEY, CDR2 SVGAGI, per germline. The CDR3 is 16 residues long. The CDR3 region is CASSQMLAGITDTQYF. CDR3 bases: TGTGCCAGCAGTCAGATGTTAGCGGGAATCACAGATACGCAGTATTTT.

As concerns this clonotype: A much larger clone lies a single base off, so this may be a read error. This chain links TRBV28 with TRBJ1-1, with a weak D call TRBD1 (6 bases). The CDR3 covers 16 residues. Germline CDR1 is MDHEN and CDR2 is SYDVKM. In DNA, the CDR3 is TGTGCCGGCAGTTTAAACCTCCGGGGGGCGCGCACTGAAGCTTTCTTT. Translating it yields CAGSLNLRGARTEAFF.